One and the same sample provided the 9 T cell receptor beta chains below, sequenced in a study of siplizumab effects on memory and regulatory T cells. The data were produced by immunoSEQ multiplex PCR, yet TCRdb's version contains in-frame clones alone and is incomplete. The data hold roughly 92,000 clones, with 90% to 95% observed a single time. The specimen sequenced was non-Treg CD4+ T cells sorted from blood. The receptor set was obtained from a human donor in good health.

This clone came up once. The gene calls are TRBV19 and TRBJ1-2; D is undetermined. Germline V gene sequence: CDR1 LNHDA, CDR2 SQIVND (reference sequence). Between the trimmed V and J ends, which lost 7 bases and 0 bases, there was a span of 9 bases. This CDR3 has 13 residues. CDR3 DNA sequence: TGTGCCAGTACTCCAACAACTAACTATGGCTACACCTTC. Residues: CASTPTTNYGYTF.

The genes are TRBV6-5 and TRBJ2-1, with D hard to call. The CDR3 has 13 amino acids. CDR1 is MNHEY and CDR2 is SVGAGI in the germline V gene. The V and J ends lost 6 bases and 10 bases respectively, with 16 bases between them. Here the CDR3 reads CASRTATPSEQFF. The CDR3 DNA sequence: TGTGCCAGCAGGACTGCTACTCCCTCAGAGCAGTTCTTC.

The rearrangement uses TRBV6-5 and TRBJ2-3, with TRBD2 matching over 8 bases. The CDR3 extends over 14 amino acids. The germline V gene has CDR1 MNHEY and CDR2 SVGAGI. V shed 6 bases, J shed 1 base, and the junction held 3 bases outside the gene matches. The CDR3 sequence: CASRVTSGTDTQYF. The CDR3 region has the DNA TGTGCCAGCAGGGTGACTAGCGGCACAGATACGCAGTATTTT.

In this sample, this clone turned up once. The chain uses TRBV19 and TRBJ2-2; weak D call: TRBD2 (5 bases). From germline, CDR1 is LNHDA and CDR2 SQIVND (reference sequence). The CDR3 has 12 amino acids. V shed 3 bases and J shed 7 bases, with 6 bases lying between them. CDR3: CASSMRVGELFF. CDR3 nucleotide sequence: TGTGCCAGTAGTATGCGGGTCGGGGAGCTGTTTTTT.

The genes are TRBV5-1 and TRBJ2-1; D is undetermined. Trimming left V 0 bases short and J 0 bases short, with 7 bases between. The germline gives CDR1 SGHRS, CDR2 YFSETQ. The CDR3 contains 15 residues. In DNA, the CDR3 is TGCGCCAGCAGCTTGGGTCAGACCTCCTACAATGAGCAGTTCTTC. Translating gives CASSLGQTSYNEQFF.

CDR3 residues: CASSQETANYGYTF. The CDR3 region has the DNA TGTGCCAGCAGCCAGGAAACGGCTAACTATGGCTACACCTTC. This sequence joins TRBV7-9 and TRBJ1-2; D unclear. Germline loops: CDR1 SEHNR, CDR2 FQNEAQ (reference sequence). The CDR3 runs 14 residues. V dropped 5 bases and J dropped 0 bases, with 10 bases sitting between them.

This sequence joins TRBV4-2 and TRBJ2-2; maybe TRBD1 (5 bases). From germline, CDR1 is LGHNA and CDR2 YNFKEQ. Trimming stripped 0 bases from V and 0 bases from J, with 8 bases between. CDR3 length equals 16 residues. The CDR3 loop is CASSQEIGANTGELFF. CDR3 in DNA: TGTGCCAGCAGCCAAGAGATAGGGGCGAACACCGGGGAGCTGTTTTTT.

J is TRBJ1-3 and V is TRBV19; TRBD1 matches 7 bases. The CDR3 length is 15 residues. Germline-derived CDR1 and CDR2 are LNHDA and SQIVND (reference sequence). The trim removed 4 bases at V and 1 base at J, leaving 4 bases unmatched. The CDR3 region is CASSSSTGSGNTIYF. CDR3 coding DNA: TGTGCCAGTAGTAGCTCGACAGGGTCTGGAAACACCATATATTTT.

A single count supports this clone. The V and J genes are TRBV27 and TRBJ2-5; D is unclear. Trimming took 3 bases from V and 11 from J, leaving 16 bases between them. The length of the CDR3 is 13 residues. Looked up from germline, CDR1 is MNHEY and CDR2 is SMNVEV (reference sequence). The CDR3 sequence: CASSFFKGEIQYF. The CDR3 coding sequence is TGTGCCAGCAGTTTTTTTAAGGGTGAGATACAGTACTTC.